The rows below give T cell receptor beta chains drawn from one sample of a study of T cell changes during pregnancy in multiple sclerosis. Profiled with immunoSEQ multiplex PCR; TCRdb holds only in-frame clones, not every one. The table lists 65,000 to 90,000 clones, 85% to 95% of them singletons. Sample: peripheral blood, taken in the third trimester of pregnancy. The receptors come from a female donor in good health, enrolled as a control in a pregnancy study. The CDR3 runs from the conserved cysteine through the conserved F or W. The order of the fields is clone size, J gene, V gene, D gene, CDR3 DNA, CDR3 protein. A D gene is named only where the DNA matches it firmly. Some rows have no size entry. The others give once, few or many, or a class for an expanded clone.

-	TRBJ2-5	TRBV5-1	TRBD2	TGCGCCAGCAGCTTGGGCCGGGGGGGGGCGGAAGAGACCCAGTACTTC	CASSLGRGGAEETQYF
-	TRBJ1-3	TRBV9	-	TGTGCCAGCAGCGCCCAGACTGTCTCTGGAAACACCATATATTTT	CASSAQTVSGNTIYF
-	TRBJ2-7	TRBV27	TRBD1	TGTGCCAGCAGTTTGACAGGGGGCGAGCAGTACTTC	CASSLTGGEQYF
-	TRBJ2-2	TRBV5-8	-	TGTGCCAGCAGCCTACTAGCATCCGGGGAGCTGTTTTTT	CASSLLASGELFF
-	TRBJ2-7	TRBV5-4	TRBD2	TGTGCCAGCAGCTCCTCTAGCGGGGGGGCGGAAGAGCAGTACTTC	CASSSSSGGAEEQYF
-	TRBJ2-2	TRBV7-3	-	TGTGCCAGCAGCACCTCCCCCCTAAGACAGGTGAACACCGGGGAGCTGTTTTTT	CASSTSPLRQVNTGELFF
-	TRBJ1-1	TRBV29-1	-	TGCAGCGTTGAAGGCGGGAACACTGAAGCTTTCTTT	CSVEGGNTEAFF
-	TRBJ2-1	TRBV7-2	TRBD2	TGTGCCAGCAGCTTAGTAAGTCAGCGGGAGAATGAGCAGTTCTTC	CASSLVSQRENEQFF
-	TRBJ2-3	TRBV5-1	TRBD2	TGCGCCAGCAGCTCGGAGGGACTAGCGGGAGGGGCAGATACGCAGTATTTT	CASSSEGLAGGADTQYF
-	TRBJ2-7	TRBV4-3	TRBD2	TGCGCCAGCAGCCAAGAAATAGCGGGAGGCACCTACGAGCAGTACTTC	CASSQEIAGGTYEQYF
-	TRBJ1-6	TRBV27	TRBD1	TGTGCCAGCAGTCAGACAGGGGGCGCGGATAATTCACCCCTCCACTTT	CASSQTGGADNSPLHF
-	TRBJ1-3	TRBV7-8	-	TGTGCCAGCAGCTTAATCAGGACTGGAAACACCATATATTTT	CASSLIRTGNTIYF
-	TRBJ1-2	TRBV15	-	TGTGCCACCAGCAGAGATCGGAAGGAGCTGCTAGGCTATGGCTACACCTTC	CATSRDRKELLGYGYTF
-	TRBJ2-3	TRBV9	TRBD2	TGTGCCAGCAGCGTAGACGAGGGAGGGGCCACAGATACGCAGTATTTT	CASSVDEGGATDTQYF
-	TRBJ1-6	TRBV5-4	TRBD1	TGTGCCAGCAGCTTGGGGACAGGGTCTTCTAATTCACCCCTCCACTTT	CASSLGTGSSNSPLHF
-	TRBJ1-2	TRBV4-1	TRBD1	TGCGCCAGCAGCTCCCCTAGGAGGGGGCGTACTAACTATGGCTACACCTTC	CASSSPRRGRTNYGYTF
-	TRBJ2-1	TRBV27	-	TGTGCCAGCAGTTTGTTACTAGTGGATGAGCAGTTCTTC	CASSLLLVDEQFF
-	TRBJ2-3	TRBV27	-	TGTGCCAGCAGTTTCTCGACTAGCACAGATACGCAGTATTTT	CASSFSTSTDTQYF
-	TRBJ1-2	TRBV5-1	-	TGCGCCAGCAGCTTACCAGGGGTGGAGTATGGCTACACCTTC	CASSLPGVEYGYTF
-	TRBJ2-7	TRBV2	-	TGTGCCAGCAGTGAGCGTGGGGGCCGTTCCTACGAGCAGTACTTC	CASSERGGRSYEQYF
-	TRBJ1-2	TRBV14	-	TGTGCCAGCAGCCAAGTAACGGCTAGCGGCTACACCTTC	CASSQVTASGYTF
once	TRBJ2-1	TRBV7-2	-	TGTGCCAGCAGCTATGACAGGACCATTGACAATGAGCAGTTCTTC	CASSYDRTIDNEQFF
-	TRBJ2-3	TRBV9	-	TGTGCCAGCAGCCCCCAGGTTAGACCTAGCACAGATACGCAGTATTTT	CASSPQVRPSTDTQYF
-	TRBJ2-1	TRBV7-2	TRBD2	TGTGCCAGCAGCTCAAGGACTAGCGGGAGTGATGAGCAGTTCTTC	CASSSRTSGSDEQFF